These T cell receptor beta chains were read from a single sample in a study of blood T cell repertoires in COVID-19. Some clones are missing from TCRdb's copy, which holds only in-frame ones; the method was immunoSEQ multiplex PCR. The sample holds some 200,000 clones, 85% to 90% seen once. The sequenced material came from peripheral blood. The source of these receptors is a man at least 80 years old with acute or convalescent COVID-19. CDR3s include the opening cysteine and the closing phenylalanine or tryptophan. The order of the fields is J gene, V gene, clone size, D gene, CDR3 DNA, CDR3 protein. D genes are given only for firm matches. Size tells how often a clone was seen (once, few, many) or the class of an expanded clone, and some rows leave it out.

J gene: TRBJ1-2; V gene: TRBV18; clone size: NA; D gene: TRBD1; CDR3 DNA: TGTGCCAGCTCACCACTGGGACAGGGGAGCTCGAACTATGGCTACACCTTC; CDR3 protein: CASSPLGQGSSNYGYTF
J gene: TRBJ1-4; V gene: TRBV19; clone size: NA; D gene: NA; CDR3 DNA: TGTGCCAGTAGTTGGGGCTTCAATGAAAAACTGTTTTTT; CDR3 protein: CASSWGFNEKLFF
J gene: TRBJ1-4; V gene: TRBV18; clone size: NA; D gene: NA; CDR3 DNA: TGTGCCAGCTCACCAGCGGACAGACATAATGAAAAACTGTTTTTT; CDR3 protein: CASSPADRHNEKLFF
J gene: TRBJ2-3; V gene: TRBV29-1; clone size: NA; D gene: TRBD2; CDR3 DNA: TGCAGCGTAGAACTAGCGGGAGTCCCCGATACGCAGTATTTT; CDR3 protein: CSVELAGVPDTQYF
J gene: TRBJ2-1; V gene: TRBV12-3/TRBV12-4; clone size: NA; D gene: NA; CDR3 DNA: TGTGCCAGCACCCCAAATGTCGGTTTCGAGCAGTTCTTC; CDR3 protein: CASTPNVGFEQFF
J gene: TRBJ1-6; V gene: TRBV21-1; clone size: NA; D gene: NA; CDR3 DNA: TGTGCCAGCAGTAACTATAAGAATTCACCCCTCCACTTT; CDR3 protein: CASSNYKNSPLHF
J gene: TRBJ2-2; V gene: TRBV27; clone size: NA; D gene: TRBD2; CDR3 DNA: TGTGCCAGCAGGGTACTAGCGGAGGGGGCCGGGGAGCTGTTTTTT; CDR3 protein: CASRVLAEGAGELFF
J gene: TRBJ2-7; V gene: TRBV10-3; clone size: NA; D gene: TRBD1; CDR3 DNA: TGTGCCATCAGTCGGGACAGGGGTCTTAACGAGCAGTACTTC; CDR3 protein: CAISRDRGLNEQYF
J gene: TRBJ2-5; V gene: TRBV11-3; clone size: NA; D gene: NA; CDR3 DNA: TGTGCCAGCAGCTTACCAGGGGTTGAGACCCAGTACTTC; CDR3 protein: CASSLPGVETQYF
J gene: TRBJ2-5; V gene: TRBV6-5; clone size: NA; D gene: NA; CDR3 DNA: TGTGCCAGCAGTTTCACAGGAGAAGAGACCCAGTACTTC; CDR3 protein: CASSFTGEETQYF
J gene: TRBJ2-2; V gene: TRBV7-3; clone size: NA; D gene: NA; CDR3 DNA: TGTGCCAGCAGCTTAAGGCGTCAGGGGGGCACCGGGGAGCTGTTTTTT; CDR3 protein: CASSLRRQGGTGELFF
J gene: TRBJ2-2; V gene: TRBV5-6; clone size: NA; D gene: NA; CDR3 DNA: TGTGCCAGCAGCTTGGAGTATCCAGGGATGACCGGGGAGCTGTTTTTT; CDR3 protein: CASSLEYPGMTGELFF
J gene: TRBJ2-7; V gene: TRBV27; clone size: NA; D gene: TRBD1; CDR3 DNA: TGTGCCAGCAGGCCCCCGGGACAGGGTTACGAGCAGTACTTC; CDR3 protein: CASRPPGQGYEQYF
J gene: TRBJ2-1; V gene: TRBV27; clone size: NA; D gene: TRBD1; CDR3 DNA: TGTGCCAGCAGTTTACAGGGGGCAAACCCGCTTTCGCAGTTCTTC; CDR3 protein: CASSLQGANPLSQFF
J gene: TRBJ2-7; V gene: TRBV11-2; clone size: NA; D gene: NA; CDR3 DNA: TGTGCCAGCAGCTTAGCAGCGGTCAGCTACGAGCAGTACTTC; CDR3 protein: CASSLAAVSYEQYF
J gene: TRBJ2-1; V gene: TRBV11-2; clone size: NA; D gene: NA; CDR3 DNA: TGTGCCAGCAGCTTAGACCCGGGTAGCAACAATGAGCAGTTCTTC; CDR3 protein: CASSLDPGSNNEQFF
J gene: TRBJ2-2; V gene: TRBV5-4; clone size: few; D gene: NA; CDR3 DNA: TGTGCCAGCACCATGGGGGGGGCGCGGGACACCGGGGAGCTGTTTTTT; CDR3 protein: CASTMGGARDTGELFF
J gene: TRBJ2-3; V gene: TRBV2; clone size: NA; D gene: NA; CDR3 DNA: TGTGCCACCCATCGAGGCCGGGATACGCAGTATTTT; CDR3 protein: CATHRGRDTQYF
J gene: TRBJ1-1; V gene: TRBV19; clone size: NA; D gene: TRBD1; CDR3 DNA: TGTGCCAGTGCCCCGGGACAGGGCTTCCGAAGCTTCTTT; CDR3 protein: CASAPGQGFRSFF
J gene: TRBJ1-2; V gene: TRBV12-3/TRBV12-4; clone size: NA; D gene: NA; CDR3 DNA: TGTGCCAGCAGTTTGCCTCTATATGGCTACACCTTC; CDR3 protein: CASSLPLYGYTF
J gene: TRBJ2-1; V gene: TRBV10-3; clone size: NA; D gene: TRBD2; CDR3 DNA: TGTGCCATCAGTGGGTGGACTAGCGGGAGCTCCTACAATGAGCAGTTCTTC; CDR3 protein: CAISGWTSGSSYNEQFF
J gene: TRBJ2-7; V gene: TRBV3-1/TRBV3-2; clone size: NA; D gene: NA; CDR3 DNA: TGTGCCAGCAGCCAAGAGGATCAAGGACGGGGCTACGAGCAGTACTTC; CDR3 protein: CASSQEDQGRGYEQYF
J gene: TRBJ1-6; V gene: TRBV27; clone size: few; D gene: TRBD1; CDR3 DNA: TGTGCCAGCGGGTTGACAGGGGGTAATTCACCCCTCCACTTT; CDR3 protein: CASGLTGGNSPLHF
J gene: TRBJ1-2; V gene: TRBV9; clone size: NA; D gene: TRBD1; CDR3 DNA: TGTGCCAGCAGCCCGGGACAGGGATTTTGGGATGGCTACACCTTC; CDR3 protein: CASSPGQGFWDGYTF
J gene: TRBJ2-1; V gene: TRBV5-4; clone size: once; D gene: NA; CDR3 DNA: TGTGCCAGCAGCCCCCTAGCGCACCTATACAATGAGCAGTTCTTC; CDR3 protein: CASSPLAHLYNEQFF
J gene: TRBJ1-1; V gene: TRBV18; clone size: NA; D gene: NA; CDR3 DNA: TGTGCCAGCTCCCTCAACGGAGTCGGGATCGGGACTGAAGCTTTCTTT; CDR3 protein: CASSLNGVGIGTEAFF
J gene: TRBJ2-1; V gene: TRBV11-2; clone size: NA; D gene: TRBD2; CDR3 DNA: TGTGCCAGCAGCTGGAGGGCGGGACTAGCGGGAGTTTCGGGCAATGAGCAGTTCTTC; CDR3 protein: CASSWRAGLAGVSGNEQFF
J gene: TRBJ2-3; V gene: TRBV5-1; clone size: once; D gene: TRBD1; CDR3 DNA: TGCGCCAGCAGCGTACCGGGACAGGGTGCGGCAAGAGGTACGCAGTATTTT; CDR3 protein: CASSVPGQGAARGTQYF
J gene: TRBJ1-5; V gene: TRBV28; clone size: NA; D gene: NA; CDR3 DNA: TGTGCCAGCAGTTCCAGGGGCGGACCTTCTCCCCAGCATTTT; CDR3 protein: CASSSRGGPSPQHF
J gene: TRBJ2-1; V gene: TRBV7-2; clone size: once; D gene: NA; CDR3 DNA: TGTGCCAGCAGTTTTCTCAATGAGCAGTTCTTC; CDR3 protein: CASSFLNEQFF
J gene: TRBJ1-5; V gene: TRBV6-1; clone size: NA; D gene: NA; CDR3 DNA: TGTGCCAGCAGTGACCTACAGTATAGCAATCAGCCCCAGCATTTT; CDR3 protein: CASSDLQYSNQPQHF
J gene: TRBJ1-2; V gene: TRBV7-9; clone size: NA; D gene: TRBD1; CDR3 DNA: TGTGCCAGCAGTTTAACCGGGACAGGACCCCTCTCCTATGGCTACACCTTC; CDR3 protein: CASSLTGTGPLSYGYTF
J gene: TRBJ2-7; V gene: TRBV21-1; clone size: NA; D gene: NA; CDR3 DNA: TGTGCCAGCAGCAAAGCCCTGAGAACGAGGGAGCGATTCTACGAGCAGTACTTC; CDR3 protein: CASSKALRTRERFYEQYF
J gene: TRBJ2-5; V gene: TRBV28; clone size: once; D gene: NA; CDR3 DNA: TGTGCCAGCAGTTTAACATCAGCGGCAGGGGATTTGGAGACCCAGTACTTC; CDR3 protein: CASSLTSAAGDLETQYF
J gene: TRBJ2-1; V gene: TRBV4-3; clone size: NA; D gene: TRBD2; CDR3 DNA: TGCGCCAGCAGCCAAGAAGTTACGTCTAGCGGGAGCTACAATGAGCAGTTCTTC; CDR3 protein: CASSQEVTSSGSYNEQFF
J gene: TRBJ2-7; V gene: TRBV6-5; clone size: few; D gene: NA; CDR3 DNA: TGTGCCAGCCTGGCGGGTCCCTACGAGCAGTACTTC; CDR3 protein: CASLAGPYEQYF
J gene: TRBJ1-4; V gene: TRBV19; clone size: once; D gene: TRBD1; CDR3 DNA: TGTGCCAGTAGCCGACAGGGCGGAACTAATGAAAAACTGTTTTTT; CDR3 protein: CASSRQGGTNEKLFF
J gene: TRBJ2-1; V gene: TRBV20-1; clone size: few; D gene: NA; CDR3 DNA: TGCAGTGCTTCTCGGGGTGATGAGCAGTTCTTC; CDR3 protein: CSASRGDEQFF
J gene: TRBJ2-5; V gene: TRBV19; clone size: once; D gene: NA; CDR3 DNA: TGTGCCACCACCGCCGGGGGCGGGAGCGGGGAGACCCAGTACTTC; CDR3 protein: CATTAGGGSGETQYF
J gene: TRBJ2-1; V gene: TRBV20-1; clone size: once; D gene: TRBD2; CDR3 DNA: TGCAGTGCTAGTAGTAGCGGGAGGCGAAATGAGCAGTTCTTC; CDR3 protein: CSASSSGRRNEQFF
J gene: TRBJ1-2; V gene: TRBV2; clone size: NA; D gene: NA; CDR3 DNA: TGTGCCAGCAATCCCTGGAGGGCGTATGGCTACACCTTC; CDR3 protein: CASNPWRAYGYTF
J gene: TRBJ1-2; V gene: TRBV30; clone size: NA; D gene: TRBD1; CDR3 DNA: TGTGCCTGGAGACATGACAGGGGGGGGAACTATGGCTACACCTTC; CDR3 protein: CAWRHDRGGNYGYTF
J gene: TRBJ2-3; V gene: TRBV5-1; clone size: NA; D gene: TRBD2; CDR3 DNA: TGCGCCAGCAGCTTGCAGCGGGAGGCAGATACGCAGTATTTT; CDR3 protein: CASSLQREADTQYF
J gene: TRBJ2-7; V gene: TRBV18; clone size: NA; D gene: TRBD1; CDR3 DNA: TGTGCCAGCTCACCCGGGACAGGGGCCTACGAGCAGTACTTC; CDR3 protein: CASSPGTGAYEQYF
J gene: TRBJ2-3; V gene: TRBV19; clone size: NA; D gene: TRBD2; CDR3 DNA: TGTGCCAGTAGTACTAGCGGGACCCAAGGAGATACGCAGTATTTT; CDR3 protein: CASSTSGTQGDTQYF